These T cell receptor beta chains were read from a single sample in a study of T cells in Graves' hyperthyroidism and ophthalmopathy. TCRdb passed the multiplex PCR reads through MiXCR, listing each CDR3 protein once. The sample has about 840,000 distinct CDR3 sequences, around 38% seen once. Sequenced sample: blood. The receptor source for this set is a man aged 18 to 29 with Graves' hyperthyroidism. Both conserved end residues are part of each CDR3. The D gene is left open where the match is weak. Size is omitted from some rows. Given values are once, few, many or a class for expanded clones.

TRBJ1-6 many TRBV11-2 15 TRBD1 TGTGCCAGCAGAAATGCCGGGACAGGGAGGTCACCCCTCCACTTT CASRNAGTGRSPLHF
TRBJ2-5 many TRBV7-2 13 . TGTGCCAGCAGCTTAGAGGGCCAGGATACCCAGTACTTC CASSLEGQDTQYF
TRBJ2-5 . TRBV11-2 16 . TGTGCCAGCAGCTTAGATTCGGGCACCGGGTCCACCACCCAGTACTTC CASSLDSGTGSTTQYF
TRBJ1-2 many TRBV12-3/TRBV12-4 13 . TGTGCCAGCAGTTTAATGGCGTCTTATGGCTACACCTTC CASSLMASYGYTF
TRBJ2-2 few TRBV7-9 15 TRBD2 TGTGCCAGCAGCCCTAGCGGGGGGGCCCCCGGGGAGCTGTTTTTT CASSPSGGAPGELFF
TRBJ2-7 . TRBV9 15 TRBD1 TGTGCCAGCAGCGGCGGTACAGGGGGAATGTACGAGCAGTACTTC CASSGGTGGMYEQYF
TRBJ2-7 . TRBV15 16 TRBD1 TGTGCCACCAGCAGAGATCGGAGGACAGGGCACGGGGAGCTGTACTTC CATSRDRRTGHGELYF
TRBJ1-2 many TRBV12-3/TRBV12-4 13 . TGTGCCAGCAGTTTCAGGGGAAACTATGGCTACACCTTC CASSFRGNYGYTF
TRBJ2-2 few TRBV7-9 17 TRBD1 TGTGCCAGCAGCTTAGCTTTTGGGACAGGAGACACCGGGGAGCTGTTTTTT CASSLAFGTGDTGELFF
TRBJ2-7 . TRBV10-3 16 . TGTGCCATCAGTGGAATTACAGAGGGGGACTCCTACGAGCAGTACTTC CAISGITEGDSYEQYF
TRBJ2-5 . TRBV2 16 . TGTGCCAGCAGTGCCGGTCTTACTACGTACCAAGAGACCCAGTACTTC CASSAGLTTYQETQYF
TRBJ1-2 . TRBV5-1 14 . TGCGCCAGCAGCTTGGAGTCGTCCGGGAGTGGCTACACCTTC CASSLESSGSGYTF
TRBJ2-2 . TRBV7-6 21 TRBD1 TGTGCCAGCAGCTTAGCGTTCCTAGACAGGGCCCCTCAGGCGAACACCGGGGAGCTGTTTTTT CASSLAFLDRAPQANTGELFF
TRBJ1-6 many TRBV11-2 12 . TGTGCCAGCAGCTTTGAGGGGACACCCCTCCACTTT CASSFEGTPLHF
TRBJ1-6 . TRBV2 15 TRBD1 TGTGCCAGCAGTACCCGGGACAGGGGGCTTTCACCCCTCCACTTT CASSTRDRGLSPLHF
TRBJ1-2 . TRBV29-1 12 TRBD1 TGCAGCGCCGGGACAGGGTTTTATGGCTACACCTTC CSAGTGFYGYTF
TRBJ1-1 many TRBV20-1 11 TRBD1 TGCAGGGGGGACAGAAACACTGAAGCTTTCTTT CRGDRNTEAFF
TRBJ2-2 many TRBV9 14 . TGTGCCAGCAGCGATACGCGGAACACCGGGGAGCTGTTTTTT CASSDTRNTGELFF
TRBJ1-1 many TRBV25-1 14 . TGTGCCAGCAGTGAATCGGGGTTGCACACTGAAGCTTTCTTT CASSESGLHTEAFF
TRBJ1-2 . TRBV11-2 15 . TGTGCCAGCAGCTCCCTTCAGGGGATGAACTATGGCTACACCTTC CASSSLQGMNYGYTF
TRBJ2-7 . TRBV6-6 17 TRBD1 TGTGCCAGCAGTTACTCTGGAGGGACAGGGTATAAGGACGAGCAGTACTTC CASSYSGGTGYKDEQYF
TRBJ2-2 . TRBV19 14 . TGTGCCAGTAGTATGGGATATTTGGCCGGGGAGCTGTTTTTT CASSMGYLAGELFF
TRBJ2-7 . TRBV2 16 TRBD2 TGTGCCAGCAGTTACTCGAGTACTAGCGGAAGCTACGAGCAGTACTTC CASSYSSTSGSYEQYF
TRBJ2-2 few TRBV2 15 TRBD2 TGTGCCAGCAACGCCCTAGCGGGGGAAACCGGGGAGCTGTTTTTT CASNALAGETGELFF
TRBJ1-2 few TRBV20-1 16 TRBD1 TGCAGTGCTAGGACGCCGGGACAGGGATATACCTATGGCTACACCTTC CSARTPGQGYTYGYTF
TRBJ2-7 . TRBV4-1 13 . TGCGCCAGCAGCAACAGGGAGCACTACGAGCAGTACTTC CASSNREHYEQYF
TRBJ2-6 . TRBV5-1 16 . TGCGCCAGCAGCTTGGCTGGGGGCTCTGGGGCCAACGTCCCGACTTTC CASSLAGGSGANVPTF
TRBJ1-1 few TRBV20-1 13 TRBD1 TGCAGTGCTGGACAGGGTTGGGTTACTGAAGCTTTCTTT CSAGQGWVTEAFF
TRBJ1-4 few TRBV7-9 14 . TGTGCCAGCAGCTTGGACAGCTCCAATGAAAAACTGTTTTTT CASSLDSSNEKLFF
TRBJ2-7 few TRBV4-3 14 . TGCGCCAGCAGTCAACGGGACGGTAGCTACGAGCAGTACTTC CASSQRDGSYEQYF
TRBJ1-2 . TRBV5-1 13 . TGCGCCAGCAGCTTGGGCGGTGGCCAGGGTAGGGCCTTC CASSLGGGQGRAF
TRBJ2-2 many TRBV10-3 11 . TGTGCCGTCTCTAACACCGGGGAGCTGTTTTTT CAVSNTGELFF
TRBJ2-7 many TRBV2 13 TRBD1 TGTGCCAACCGCCGACAGGGGCTCCACGAGCAGTACTTC CANRRQGLHEQYF
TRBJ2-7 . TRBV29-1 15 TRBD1 TGCAGCGTCGCTTTCGGGACAGGGAAGACCTACGAGCAGTACTTC CSVAFGTGKTYEQYF
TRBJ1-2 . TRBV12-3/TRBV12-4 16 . TGTGCCAGCAGTTTAGGAGATACCAACGCTAACTATGGCTACACCTTC CASSLGDTNANYGYTF
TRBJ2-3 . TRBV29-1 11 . TGCAGCGTTGAGGTCTCGGGTACGCAGTATTTT CSVEVSGTQYF
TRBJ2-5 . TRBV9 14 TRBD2 TGTGCCAGCACCGGGGGGGGGAAGCAAGAGACCCAGTACTTC CASTGGGKQETQYF
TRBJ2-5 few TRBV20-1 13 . TGCAGTGCTACCCAGGGGGGCGGGGAGACCCAGTACTTC CSATQGGGETQYF
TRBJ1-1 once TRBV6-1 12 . TGTGCCAGTCACAGGATAAACACTGAAGCTTTCTTT CASHRINTEAFF
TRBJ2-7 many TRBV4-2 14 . TGTGCCAGCAGCCTGACTCCTTGGGTCGACGAGCAGTACTTC CASSLTPWVDEQYF
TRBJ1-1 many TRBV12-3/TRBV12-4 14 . TGTGCCAGCAGTTCGGGGGGGTGGAACACTGAAGCTTTCTTT CASSSGGWNTEAFF
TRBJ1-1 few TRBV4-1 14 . TGCGCCAGCAGCCCTTCGACAGCGAACACTGAAGCTTTCTTT CASSPSTANTEAFF
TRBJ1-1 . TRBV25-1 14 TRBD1 TGTGCCAGCAGTCGGGGCAGGGGGAGTACTGAAGCTTTCTTT CASSRGRGSTEAFF
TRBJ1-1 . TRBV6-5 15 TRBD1 TGTGCCAGCAGCCCGACAGGGGCCTTGAACACTGAAGCTTTCTTT CASSPTGALNTEAFF
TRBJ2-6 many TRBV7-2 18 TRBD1 TGTGCCAGCAGCTTAGCAGTCAGGGGGTCCTCTGGGGCCAACGTCCTGACTTTC CASSLAVRGSSGANVLTF
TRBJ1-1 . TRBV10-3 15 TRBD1 TGTGCCATCAGTGAGCGGGACAGGGGAGACGCTGAAGCTTTCTTT CAISERDRGDAEAFF
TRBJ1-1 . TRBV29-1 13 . TGCAGCGAGACGACAGGCATTAACACTGAAGCTTTCTTT CSETTGINTEAFF
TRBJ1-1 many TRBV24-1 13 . TGTGCCACCAGTGATGGGGACGCGACTGAAGCTTTCTTT CATSDGDATEAFF
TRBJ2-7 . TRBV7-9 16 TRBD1 TGTGCCAGCAGCCAAGCACCCTCGGGACAGGTCTACGAGCAGTACTTC CASSQAPSGQVYEQYF
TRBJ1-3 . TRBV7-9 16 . TGCGCCAGCAGCCAAGATGAAGCCAGCTCTGGAAACACCATATATTTT CASSQDEASSGNTIYF
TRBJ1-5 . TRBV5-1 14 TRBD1 TGCGCCAGCAGCTTGGGACAGGGGGTTGAGCCCCAGCATTTT CASSLGQGVEPQHF
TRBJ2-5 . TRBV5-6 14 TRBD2 TGTGCCAGCAGTACAGGGACTAGCGAGGAGACCCAGTACTTC CASSTGTSEETQYF
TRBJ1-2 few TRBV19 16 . TGTGCCAGTAGTATACAACATCAGACAGGAAAGGGTGGCTACACCTTC CASSIQHQTGKGGYTF
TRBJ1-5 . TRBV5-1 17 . TGCGCCAGCACCCCCCGGCGACGGGAGGCTAGCAATCAGCCCCAGCATTTT CASTPRRREASNQPQHF
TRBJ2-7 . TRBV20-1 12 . TGCAGTGCTAGGCGTCTAGGCAACCCCGAGTACTTC CSARRLGNPEYF
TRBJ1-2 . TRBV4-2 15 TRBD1 TGTGCCAGCAGCCAACCTCCGAGGACAGGATATGGCTACACCTTC CASSQPPRTGYGYTF
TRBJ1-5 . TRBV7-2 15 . TGTGCCAGCAGCCAAGAACTTCTCGGGATTAGGCCCCAGCATTTT CASSQELLGIRPQHF